The 10 T cell receptor beta chains reported below all come from one sample, sequenced in a study of cytomegalovirus exposure and HLA in healthy donors. It was with 60 Vbeta and 13 Jbeta primers that the PCR ran. Assay: immunoSEQ multiplex PCR; the TCRdb copy retains only in-frame clones and omits some. Among roughly 250,000 clones listed, about 83% were seen once. Sample: PBMCs. These receptors were obtained from a middle-aged woman in good health and CMV-seropositive.

V usage is TRBV28 and J usage is TRBJ2-7; the match to TRBD2 covers 16 bases. The CDR3 is made up of 18 amino acids. V was pared by 5 bases and J by 4 bases, with 11 bases of the junction left unmatched. CDR1 and CDR2 from the germline V gene are MDHEN and SYDVKM. In DNA, the CDR3 is TGTGCCAGCAGTCTAGGGACTAGCGGGAGGGCGAGGGTGTACGAGCAGTACTTC. It specifies CASSLGTSGRARVYEQYF.

This chain connects TRBV10-3 to TRBJ2-2; TRBD2 matches at 7 bases. This CDR3 spans 16 amino acids. V dropped 4 bases and J dropped 5; count of bases not matched to a gene: 10. CDR1 is ENHRY, CDR2 SYGVKD, per germline. CDR3 residues: CAISAEGGPRTGELFF. CDR3 nucleotide sequence: TGTGCCATCAGTGCGGAGGGAGGGCCACGAACCGGGGAGCTGTTTTTT.

The CDR3 coding sequence is TGTGCCAGCAGCTTAGTAACCGGGACAGGACTAGACGAGCAGTACTTC. It translates to CASSLVTGTGLDEQYF. This chain uses TRBV7-2 with TRBJ2-7; tentative D call: TRBD1 (8 bases). The CDR3 has 16 amino acids. Germline V gene sequence: CDR1 SGHTA, CDR2 FQGNSA. The ends were cut back, 1 base at V and 5 bases at J, with 18 bases in the middle.

The V and J genes are TRBV7-2 and TRBJ2-3; D gene uncertain. Between the trimmed V and J ends, which lost 2 bases and 0 bases, there was a span of 18 bases. The CDR3 runs to 18 residues. Germline V gene data show CDR1 as SGHTA and CDR2 as FQGNSA. CDR3 sequence: CASSLNPGALSSTDTQYF. The CDR3 nucleotides read TGTGCCAGCAGCTTAAATCCAGGTGCCCTTTCTAGCACAGATACGCAGTATTTT.

This clone was seen only a few times. This chain connects TRBV7-3 to TRBJ2-5, with 10 bases identical to TRBD1. V lost 5 bases to trimming and J lost 5 bases; unmatched junction nucleotides: 8. The CDR3 is 15 residues long. Germline V lookup: CDR1 SGHTA, CDR2 FQGTGA. The CDR3, as DNA: TGTGCCAGCAGCCTGGACAGGGGGAAGTCGGAGACCCAGTACTTC. It codes for CASSLDRGKSETQYF.

This clone was seen only once. This chain joins TRBV6-5 and TRBJ2-1; 10 nucleotides match TRBD2. Germline CDR1 reads MNHEY; CDR2 reads SVGAGI. J lost 9 bases, V lost 5 bases, and 7 bases had no gene match. The CDR3 spans 14 residues. The CDR3 is CASSRAGGPTEQFF. CDR3 nucleotide sequence: TGTGCCAGCAGTCGAGCGGGAGGGCCCACTGAGCAGTTCTTC.

The V and J genes are TRBV7-8 and TRBJ2-1; 9 bases are shared with TRBD1. V was pared by 5 bases and J by 6 bases, with 17 bases of the junction left unmatched. Germline CDR1 and CDR2: SGHVS and FQNEAQ. This CDR3 spans 18 amino acids. In DNA form, the CDR3 reads TGTGCCAGCAGCAGAGACGGACAGGGGTTTGTTCTTAGCAATGAGCAGTTCTTC. This translates into CASSRDGQGFVLSNEQFF.

This clone has a handful of counts. V and J are TRBV28 and TRBJ2-5; 8 positions match TRBD1. The CDR3 covers 15 residues. Germline CDR1 MDHEN, CDR2 SYDVKM. V dropped 6 bases and J dropped 5; count of bases not matched to a gene: 11. CDR3 in DNA: TGTGCCAGCAGCACCAAGACAGGGGACAGGGAGACCCAGTACTTC. Amino acids: CASSTKTGDRETQYF.

The V gene is TRBV29-1, the J gene TRBJ2-5; a possible D gene is TRBD1 (5 bases). Germline V gene sequence: CDR1 SQVTM, CDR2 ANQGSEA. The CDR3 is 11 residues long. CDR3 sequence (DNA): TGCGCACCCACCCAGGGAGAGACCCAGTACTTC. Its translation is CAPTQGETQYF.

This sequence joins TRBV28 and TRBJ2-1, with 7 bases identical to TRBD2. The CDR3 has 16 residues. From germline, CDR1 is MDHEN and CDR2 SYDVKM. The junction had 6 bases not matched to a gene; V was cut back by 4 bases and J by 0 bases. CDR3 loop: CASSSPGGSSYNEQFF. The CDR3 DNA reads TGTGCCAGCAGTTCTCCCGGGGGGAGCTCCTACAATGAGCAGTTCTTC.